This T cell receptor beta chain was sequenced for a study of blood T cell repertoires in COVID-19. CDR1 and CDR2 from the germline V gene are MNHEY and SMNVEV (reference sequence). Trimming stripped 1 base from V and 1 base from J, with 10 bases between. The CDR3 covers 15 residues. Profiled with immunoSEQ multiplex PCR; TCRdb holds only in-frame clones, not every one. The sample includes 100,000 to 150,000 clones, roughly 80% of them seen just once. Specimen: peripheral blood. This TCR derives from a man aged 55-75 years with acute or convalescent COVID-19. This chain joins TRBV27 and TRBJ1-1; tentative D call: TRBD1 (6 bases). The CDR3 is CASSLLTGSNTEAFF. CDR3 DNA sequence: TGTGCCAGCAGTTTATTAACAGGGTCGAACACTGAAGCTTTCTTT.